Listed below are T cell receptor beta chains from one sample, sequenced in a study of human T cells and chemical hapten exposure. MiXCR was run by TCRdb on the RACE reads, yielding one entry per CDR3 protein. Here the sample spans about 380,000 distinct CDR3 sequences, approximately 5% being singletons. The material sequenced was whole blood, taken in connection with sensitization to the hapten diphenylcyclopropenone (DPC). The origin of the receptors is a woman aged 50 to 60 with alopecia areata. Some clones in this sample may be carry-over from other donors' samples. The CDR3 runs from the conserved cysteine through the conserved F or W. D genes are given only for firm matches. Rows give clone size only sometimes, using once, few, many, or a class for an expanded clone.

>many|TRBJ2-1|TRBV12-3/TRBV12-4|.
CASSLSRTYNEQFF
TGTGCCAGCAGTTTAAGTCGTACCTACAATGAGCAGTTCTTC
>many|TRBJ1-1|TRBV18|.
CASSPRPGTSAAEAFF
TGTGCCAGCTCACCACGTCCCGGGACGTCCGCGGCTGAAGCTTTCTTT
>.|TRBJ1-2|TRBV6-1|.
CASTSGDYGYTF
TGTGCCAGCACGTCTGGGGACTATGGCTACACCTTC
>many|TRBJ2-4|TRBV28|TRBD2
CASSMSGRSKNIQYF
TGTGCCAGCAGCATGAGCGGGAGGTCCAAAAACATTCAGTACTTC
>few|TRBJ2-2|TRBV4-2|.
CASSQGIGGTGELFF
TGTGCCAGCAGCCAAGGGATTGGAGGGACCGGGGAGCTGTTTTTT
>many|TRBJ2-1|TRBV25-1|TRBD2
CASRSGGATNEQFF
TGTGCCAGCAGGAGCGGGGGGGCCACAAATGAGCAGTTCTTC
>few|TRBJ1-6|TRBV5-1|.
CASSLSESSYNSPLHF
TGCGCCAGCAGCTTGTCTGAGAGCTCCTATAATTCACCCCTCCACTTT
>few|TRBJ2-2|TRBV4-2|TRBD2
CASSPLTSGNTGELFF
TGTGCCAGCAGCCCGTTGACTAGCGGGAACACCGGGGAGCTGTTTTTT
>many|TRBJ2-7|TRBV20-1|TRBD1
CSARRDGGQGAYEQYF
TGCAGTGCTAGACGGGACGGGGGACAGGGGGCCTACGAGCAGTACTTC
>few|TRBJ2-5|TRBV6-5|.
CASSYSQSTAQETQYF
TGTGCCAGCAGTTACTCGCAATCGACAGCTCAAGAGACCCAGTACTTC
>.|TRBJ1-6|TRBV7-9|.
CASSRIDRDNSPLHF
TGTGCCAGCAGCCGAATCGACAGAGATAATTCACCCCTCCACTTT
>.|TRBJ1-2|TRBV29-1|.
CSAEAAAGLDYGYTF
TGCAGCGCTGAAGCTGCGGCAGGCCTAGACTATGGCTACACCTTC
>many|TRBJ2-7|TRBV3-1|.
CASSRKSGDEQYF
TGTGCCAGCAGCCGTAAGTCAGGGGACGAGCAGTACTTC
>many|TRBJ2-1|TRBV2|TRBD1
CASSESRDSGLNEQFF
TGTGCCAGCAGTGAATCCCGGGACAGCGGTTTGAATGAGCAGTTCTTC
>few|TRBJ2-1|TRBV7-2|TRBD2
CASNPGLAGKEQFF
TGTGCCAGCAACCCGGGACTAGCGGGGAAGGAGCAGTTCTTC
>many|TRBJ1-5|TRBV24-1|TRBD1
CATSELTGGMGNQPQHF
TGTGCCACCAGTGAGCTGACAGGGGGTATGGGCAATCAGCCCCAGCATTTT
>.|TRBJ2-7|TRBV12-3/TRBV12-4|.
CASSAFGGRPLPAYEQYF
TGTGCCAGCAGCGCCTTCGGGGGACGACCTCTTCCAGCCTACGAGCAGTACTTC
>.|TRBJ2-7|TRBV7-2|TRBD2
CASSLYPQASGRNYEQYF
TGTGCCAGCAGCTTATATCCCCAAGCTAGCGGGAGGAACTACGAGCAGTACTTC
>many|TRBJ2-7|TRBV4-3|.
CASSQEVLYEQYF
TGCGCCAGCAGCCAAGAGGTGTTATACGAGCAGTACTTC
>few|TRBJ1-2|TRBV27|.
CASSLGGSPFYGYTF
TGTGCCAGCAGTTTAGGCGGCAGTCCTTTCTATGGCTACACCTTC
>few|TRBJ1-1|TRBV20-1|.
CSASRGRAEAFF
TGCAGTGCTAGTCGGGGACGGGCTGAAGCTTTCTTT
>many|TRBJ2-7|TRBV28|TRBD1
CASRTRDRVMKYF
TGTGCCAGCAGGACAAGGGACAGGGTTATGAAGTACTTC
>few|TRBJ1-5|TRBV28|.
CASSSPQGGNQPQHF
TGTGCCAGCAGTTCGCCCCAGGGTGGCAATCAGCCCCAGCATTTT
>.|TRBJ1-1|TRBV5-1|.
CASSTELGGTEAFF
TGCGCCAGCAGCACCGAGCTTGGGGGTACTGAAGCTTTCTTT